Here is one T cell receptor beta chain with its context. Its antigen is as yet unknown. The CDR3 has 13 amino acids. The germline V and J ends were trimmed by 6 bases and 3 bases, with 11 bases remaining between them. Germline V CDR1 and CDR2: MDHEN, SYDVKM. These data come from a study of T cell responses to AZD1222 COVID-19 vaccine. Whole-study context: The analysis combined second doses at about 4 or about 12 weeks. Study-wide results and limits: Sampled repertoires all dated from after the peak T cell response. CD4 TCRs linked to vaccination spanned spike, dominating at 160-218 and 743-854.

The table came from immunoSEQ multiplex PCR; TCRdb's copy has only in-frame clones and leaves some out. In the table there are 90,000 to 150,000 clones, around nine tenths of which are singletons. The chain has TRBV28 and TRBJ2-5, with D perhaps being TRBD1 or TRBD2 (5 bases each). The sample consisted of peripheral blood, taken on day 0 of AZD1222 vaccination. The TCR was taken from an adult in good health. The CDR3 loop is CASSPGAKETQYF. CDR3 nucleotide sequence: TGTGCCAGCAGCCCCGGGGCCAAAGAGACCCAGTACTTC.